Listed below are T cell receptor beta chains from one sample, sequenced in a study of T cell responses to AZD1222 COVID-19 vaccine. Profiling relied on immunoSEQ multiplex PCR, and the TCRdb table lists in-frame clones only, not all of them. Seen here are about 140,000 clones, around 93% observed once, and the top ten hold approximately 3.8%. The material sequenced was peripheral blood, taken 28 days after the second AZD1222 dose. The receptor source for this set is an adult who received the AZD1222 COVID-19 vaccine. The CDR3 runs from the conserved cysteine through the conserved F or W. A D gene is named only where the DNA matches it firmly. Expanded clones are given a class, and other clones once, few, many or no size at all.

J	size	V	D	CDR3	DNA
TRBJ2-7	.	TRBV5-5	.	CASSLRRGESSYEQYF	TGTGCCAGCAGTTTACGCAGGGGGGAGAGCTCCTACGAGCAGTACTTC
TRBJ2-1	.	TRBV27	.	CASSPLGASYNEQFF	TGTGCCAGCAGTCCCCTGGGGGCGTCCTACAATGAGCAGTTCTTC
TRBJ2-5	.	TRBV28	TRBD2	CASSALAGQETQYF	TGTGCCAGCAGTGCACTAGCGGGGCAAGAGACCCAGTACTTC
TRBJ1-4	.	TRBV28	TRBD1	CASSFWSTGGNNEKLFF	TGTGCCAGCAGTTTCTGGTCCACAGGGGGAAATAATGAAAAACTGTTTTTT
TRBJ1-1	.	TRBV5-8	.	CASSLVQGGTEAFF	TGTGCCAGCAGCTTGGTCCAGGGAGGCACTGAAGCTTTCTTT
TRBJ1-2	.	TRBV4-2	.	CASSHQLRGGDGYTF	TGTGCCAGCAGCCATCAACTTAGGGGAGGGGATGGCTACACCTTC
TRBJ1-2	.	TRBV28	.	CASIETPLGYGYTF	TGTGCCAGCATCGAGACGCCTCTTGGCTATGGCTACACCTTC
TRBJ1-1	.	TRBV29-1	.	CSVVRSPNTEAFF	TGCAGCGTTGTGCGCAGCCCGAACACTGAAGCTTTCTTT
TRBJ1-4	.	TRBV20-1	.	CSAGRDEKLFF	TGCAGTGCGGGGCGGGATGAAAAACTGTTTTTT
TRBJ2-7	.	TRBV19	.	CASSTGRARNEQYF	TGTGCCAGTAGTACCGGACGTGCGAGGAACGAGCAGTACTTC
TRBJ2-2	.	TRBV4-2	.	CASSQVERLNTGELFF	TGTGCCAGCAGCCAAGTCGAGCGGTTAAACACCGGGGAGCTGTTTTTT
TRBJ1-1	.	TRBV27	TRBD1	CASSRRGLGTEAFF	TGTGCCAGCAGTAGGAGGGGGCTAGGCACTGAAGCTTTCTTT
TRBJ1-3	once	TRBV5-1	TRBD1	CASSWDRAGNTIYF	TGCGCCAGCAGTTGGGACAGGGCGGGAAACACCATATATTTT